Detailed here is one TCR beta chain. Generated by immunoSEQ multiplex PCR, the TCRdb table keeps only in-frame clones and is missing some. The repertoire includes about 250,000 clones, over 75% of them detected once, and roughly 15% sits in the top ten. This specimen belongs to a study of blood T cell repertoires in COVID-19. Study in general: Sources were T cells, B-cell-depleted T cells, or PBMCs; the material itself was cDNA or gDNA.

V gave up 7 bases and J gave up 4 bases, with 10 bases separating them. The CDR3 totals 13 residues. V is TRBV12-3 or TRBV12-4 and J is TRBJ1-4; D gene ambiguous. The TCR was taken from a man in his late teens or twenties who had recovered from COVID-19. Input material: PBMCs or T cells enriched from blood (not recorded which). This CDR3 reads CASTRTNNEKLFF. CDR3 DNA sequence: TGTGCCAGCACGAGAACCAATAATGAAAAACTGTTTTTT.